The clone carrying this T cell receptor (beta chain) was seen at least ten times. Its antigen is currently unknown. TCRdb fed the 5' RACE reads into MiXCR, producing one record per CDR3 protein. Of 750,000 to 850,000 distinct CDR3 sequences in the sample, around 11% were seen once. Germline CDR1 SGHRS, CDR2 YFSETQ. This CDR3 region has 16 residues. V lost 0 bases and J lost 4, with 16 bases in between. These data come from a study of CD8 T cells in ankylosing spondylitis. General observations from the study: Matched synovial fluid from ankylosing spondylitis patients was reported to be enriched for disease-linked clones. Typical of ankylosing spondylitis blood, it appeared, was a TCR beta motif of under 10 highly homologous variants.

Sequencing was carried out using blood, either unsorted or a sorted T cell fraction (not recorded which). V usage is TRBV5-1 and J usage is TRBJ2-5; TRBD2 might be the D (6 bases). The sequence was obtained from a male donor with ankylosing spondylitis. This CDR3 is CASSLEGGWGTETQYF. The DNA of the CDR3 is TGCGCCAGCAGCTTGGAAGGAGGGTGGGGTACAGAGACCCAGTACTTC. The full variable domain, rest sourced from reference TRBV5-1 and TRBJ2-5, is KAGVTQTPRYLIKTRGQQVTLSCSPISGHRSVSWYQQTPGQGLQFLFEYFSETQRNKGNFPGRFSGRQFSNSRSEMNVSTLELGDSALYLCASSLEGGWGTETQYFGPGTRLLVL.